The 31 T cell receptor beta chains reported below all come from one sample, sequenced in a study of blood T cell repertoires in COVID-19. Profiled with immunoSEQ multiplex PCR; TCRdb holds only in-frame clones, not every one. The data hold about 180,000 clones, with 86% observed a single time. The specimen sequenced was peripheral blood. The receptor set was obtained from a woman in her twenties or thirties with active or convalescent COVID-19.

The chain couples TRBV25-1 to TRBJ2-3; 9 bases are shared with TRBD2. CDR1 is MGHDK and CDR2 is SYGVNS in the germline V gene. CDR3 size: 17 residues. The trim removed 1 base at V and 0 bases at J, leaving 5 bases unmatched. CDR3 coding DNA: TGTGCCAGCAGTGAATCCGGTCTAGCGGGGAGCACAGATACGCAGTATTTT. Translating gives CASSESGLAGSTDTQYF.

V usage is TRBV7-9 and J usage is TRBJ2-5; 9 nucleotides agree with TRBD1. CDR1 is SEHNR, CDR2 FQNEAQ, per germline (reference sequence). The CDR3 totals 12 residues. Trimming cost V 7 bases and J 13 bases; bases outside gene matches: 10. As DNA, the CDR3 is TGTGCCAGCAACTCCGGGACAGGGAGTCCGTACTTC. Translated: CASNSGTGSPYF.

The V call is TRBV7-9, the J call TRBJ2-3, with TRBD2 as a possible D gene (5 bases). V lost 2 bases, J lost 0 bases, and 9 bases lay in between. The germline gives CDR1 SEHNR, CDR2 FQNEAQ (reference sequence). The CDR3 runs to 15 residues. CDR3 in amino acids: CASSLLRTSTDTQYF. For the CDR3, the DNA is TGTGCCAGCAGCTTACTCAGGACTAGCACAGATACGCAGTATTTT.

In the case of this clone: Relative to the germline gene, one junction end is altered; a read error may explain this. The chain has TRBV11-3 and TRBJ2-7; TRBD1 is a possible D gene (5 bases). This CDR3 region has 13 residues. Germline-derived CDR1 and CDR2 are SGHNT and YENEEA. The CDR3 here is CASSLVRGQGINF. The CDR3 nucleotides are TGTGCCAGCAGCTTAGTGAGAGGTCAGGGAATAAACTTC.

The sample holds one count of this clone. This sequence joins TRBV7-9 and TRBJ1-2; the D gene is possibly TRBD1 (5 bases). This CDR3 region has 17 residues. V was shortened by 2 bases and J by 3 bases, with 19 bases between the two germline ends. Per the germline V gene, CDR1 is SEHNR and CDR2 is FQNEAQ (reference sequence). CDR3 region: CASSLMGQTERDYGYTF. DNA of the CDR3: TGTGCCAGCAGCTTAATGGGGCAGACGGAAAGGGACTATGGCTACACCTTC.

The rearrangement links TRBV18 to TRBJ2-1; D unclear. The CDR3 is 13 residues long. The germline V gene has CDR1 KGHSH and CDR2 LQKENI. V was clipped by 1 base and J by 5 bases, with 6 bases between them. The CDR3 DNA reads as TGTGCCAGCTCACCACTTGGCCACAATGAGCAGTTCTTC. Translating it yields CASSPLGHNEQFF.

The CDR3 loop is CAIRILRHKYSNQPQHF. The DNA for the CDR3 is TGTGCCATCCGAATTCTCCGACACAAATATAGCAATCAGCCCCAGCATTTT. The J gene is TRBJ1-5, the V gene TRBV6-7; D is unclear. TRBV6-7 is an open reading frame whose function is uncertain. The ends were cut back, 10 bases at V and 0 bases at J, with 22 bases in the middle. There are 17 residues in the CDR3.

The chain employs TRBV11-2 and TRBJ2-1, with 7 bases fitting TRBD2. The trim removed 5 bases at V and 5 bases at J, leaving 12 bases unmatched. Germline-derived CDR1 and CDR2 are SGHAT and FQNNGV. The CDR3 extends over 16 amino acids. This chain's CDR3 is CASSGGPSGENNEQFF. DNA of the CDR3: TGTGCCAGCAGCGGGGGTCCCAGCGGGGAGAACAATGAGCAGTTCTTC.

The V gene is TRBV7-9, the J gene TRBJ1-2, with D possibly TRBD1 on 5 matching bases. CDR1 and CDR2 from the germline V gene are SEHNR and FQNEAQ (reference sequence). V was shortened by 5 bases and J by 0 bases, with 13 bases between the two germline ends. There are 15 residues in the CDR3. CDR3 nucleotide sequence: TGTGCCAGCAGCACACAGGCACAAACTAACTATGGCTACACCTTC. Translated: CASSTQAQTNYGYTF.

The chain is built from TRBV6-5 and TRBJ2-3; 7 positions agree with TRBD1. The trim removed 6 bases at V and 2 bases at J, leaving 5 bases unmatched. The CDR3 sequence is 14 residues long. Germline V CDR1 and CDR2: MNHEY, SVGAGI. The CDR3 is CASSVGQNTDTQYF. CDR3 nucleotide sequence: TGTGCCAGCAGCGTGGGACAGAACACAGATACGCAGTATTTT.

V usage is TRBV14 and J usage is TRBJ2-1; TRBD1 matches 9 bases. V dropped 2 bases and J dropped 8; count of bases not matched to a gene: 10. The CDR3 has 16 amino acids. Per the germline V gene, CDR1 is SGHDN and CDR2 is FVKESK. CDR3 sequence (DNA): TGTGCCAGCAGCCAACCGGACAGGGGACTTAGGGATGAGCAGTTCTTC. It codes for CASSQPDRGLRDEQFF.

The CDR3 bases are TGTGCCAGCAGTGCCACAGGGTCCAATTATAATTCACCCCTCCACTTT. This codes for CASSATGSNYNSPLHF. The chain joins TRBV28 to TRBJ1-6; possibly TRBD1 for D (6 bases). V lost 5 bases and J lost 4, with 15 bases in between. Germline CDR1 reads MDHEN; CDR2 reads SYDVKM. This CDR3 comprises 16 residues. Complete variable domain (other parts from reference TRBV28 and TRBJ1-6): DVKVTQSSRYLVKRTGEKVFLECVQDMDHENMFWYRQDPGLGLRLIYFSYDVKMKEKGDIPEGYSVSREKKERFSLILESASTNQTSMYLCASSATGSNYNSPLHFGNGTRLTVT.

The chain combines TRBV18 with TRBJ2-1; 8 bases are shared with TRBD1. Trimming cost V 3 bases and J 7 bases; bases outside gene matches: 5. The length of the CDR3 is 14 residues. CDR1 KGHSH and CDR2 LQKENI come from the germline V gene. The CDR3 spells CASSPGQGFNEQFF. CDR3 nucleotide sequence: TGTGCCAGCTCACCCGGACAGGGATTTAATGAGCAGTTCTTC. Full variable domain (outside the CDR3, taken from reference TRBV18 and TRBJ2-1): NAGVMQNPRHLVRRRGQEARLRCSPMKGHSHVYWYRQLPEEGLKFMVYLQKENIIDESGMPKERFSAEFPKEGPSILRIQQVVRGDSAAYFCASSPGQGFNEQFFGPGTRLTVL.

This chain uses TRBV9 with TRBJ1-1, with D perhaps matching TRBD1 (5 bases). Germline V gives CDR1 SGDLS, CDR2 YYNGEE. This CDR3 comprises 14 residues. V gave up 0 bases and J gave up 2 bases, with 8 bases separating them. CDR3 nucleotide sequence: TGTGCCAGCAGCGTAGTCGACAGAAACACTGAAGCTTTCTTT. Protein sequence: CASSVVDRNTEAFF.

CDR3 DNA: TGTGCCAGCAGTGAGGGACTAGCGGGGGGGTACGGGGAGCTGTTTTTT. Its protein is CASSEGLAGGYGELFF. This sequence joins TRBV7-2 and TRBJ2-2; 16 bases map to TRBD2. V was clipped by 6 bases and J by 7 bases; unmatched bases: 5. This CDR3 spans 16 amino acids. Germline V gene sequence: CDR1 SGHTA, CDR2 FQGNSA. Using reference TRBV7-2 and TRBJ2-2 for the parts outside the CDR3, the full variable domain is GAGVSQSPSNKVTEKGKDVELRCDPISGHTALYWYRQSLGQGLEFLIYFQGNSAPDKSGLPSDRFSAERTGGSVSTLTIQRTQQEDSAVYLCASSEGLAGGYGELFFGEGSRLTVL.

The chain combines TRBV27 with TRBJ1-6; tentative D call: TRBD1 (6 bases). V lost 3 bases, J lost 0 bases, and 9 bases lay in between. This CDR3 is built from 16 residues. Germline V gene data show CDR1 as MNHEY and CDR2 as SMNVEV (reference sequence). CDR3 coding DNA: TGTGCCAGCAGTTTGGCAGGGGTCTCCTATAATTCACCCCTCCACTTT. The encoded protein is CASSLAGVSYNSPLHF.

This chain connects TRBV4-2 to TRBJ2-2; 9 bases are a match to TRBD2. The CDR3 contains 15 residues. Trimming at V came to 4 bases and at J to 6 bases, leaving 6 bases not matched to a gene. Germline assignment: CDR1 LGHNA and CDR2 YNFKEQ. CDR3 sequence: CASSPPGLASGELFF. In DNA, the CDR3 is TGTGCCAGCAGCCCACCGGGACTAGCCTCCGGGGAGCTGTTTTTT.

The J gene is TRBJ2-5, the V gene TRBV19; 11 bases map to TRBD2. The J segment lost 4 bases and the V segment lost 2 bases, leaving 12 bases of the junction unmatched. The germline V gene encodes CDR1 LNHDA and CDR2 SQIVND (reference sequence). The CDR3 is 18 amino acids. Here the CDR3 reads CASSIRTSRLAGGETQYF. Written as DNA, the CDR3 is TGTGCCAGTAGTATAAGGACCTCTAGGCTAGCGGGAGGAGAGACCCAGTACTTC. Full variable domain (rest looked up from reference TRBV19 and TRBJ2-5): DGGITQSPKYLFRKEGQNVTLSCEQNLNHDAMYWYRQDPGQGLRLIYYSQIVNDFQKGDIAEGYSVSREKKESFPLTVTSAQKNPTAFYLCASSIRTSRLAGGETQYFGPGTRLLVL.

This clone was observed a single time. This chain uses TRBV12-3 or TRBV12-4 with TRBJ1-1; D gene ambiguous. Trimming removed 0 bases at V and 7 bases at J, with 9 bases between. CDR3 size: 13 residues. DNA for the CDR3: TGTGCCAGCAGTTTAGCGCTACAGTTTGAAGCTTTCTTT. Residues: CASSLALQFEAFF.

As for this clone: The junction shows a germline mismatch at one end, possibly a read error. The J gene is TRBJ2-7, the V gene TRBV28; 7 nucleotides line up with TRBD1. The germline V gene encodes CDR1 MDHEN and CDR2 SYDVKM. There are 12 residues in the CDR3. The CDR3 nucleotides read TGTGCCAGCAGTTTAGGTCAGGGGACAGCAGCATTC. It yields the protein CASSLGQGTAAF.

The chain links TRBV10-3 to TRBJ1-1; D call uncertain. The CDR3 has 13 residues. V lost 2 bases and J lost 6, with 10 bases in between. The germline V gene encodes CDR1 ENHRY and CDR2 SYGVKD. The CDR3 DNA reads TGTGCCATCAGTGAGAACCGCGGGGCTGAAGCTTTCTTT. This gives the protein CAISENRGAEAFF.

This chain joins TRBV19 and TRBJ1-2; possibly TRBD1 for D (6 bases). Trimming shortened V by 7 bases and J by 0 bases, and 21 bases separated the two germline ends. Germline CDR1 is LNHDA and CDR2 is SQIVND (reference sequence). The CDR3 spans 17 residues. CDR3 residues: CASTLIHRTDTNYGYTF. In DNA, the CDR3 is TGTGCCAGTACCTTAATCCACCGGACAGACACTAACTATGGCTACACCTTC.

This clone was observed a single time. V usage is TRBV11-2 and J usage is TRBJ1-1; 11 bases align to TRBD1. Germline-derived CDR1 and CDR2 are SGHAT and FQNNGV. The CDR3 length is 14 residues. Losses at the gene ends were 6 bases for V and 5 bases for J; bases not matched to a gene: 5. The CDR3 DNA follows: TGTGCCAGCAGTTCGGACAGGGGGCGAACTGAAGCTTTCTTT. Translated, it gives CASSSDRGRTEAFF.

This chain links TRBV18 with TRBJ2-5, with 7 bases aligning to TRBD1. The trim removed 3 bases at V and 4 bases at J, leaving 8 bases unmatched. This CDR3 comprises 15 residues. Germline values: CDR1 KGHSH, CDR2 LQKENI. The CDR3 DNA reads TGTGCCAGCTCACCCCGGGACAGAGGTAGAGAGACCCAGTACTTC. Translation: CASSPRDRGRETQYF.

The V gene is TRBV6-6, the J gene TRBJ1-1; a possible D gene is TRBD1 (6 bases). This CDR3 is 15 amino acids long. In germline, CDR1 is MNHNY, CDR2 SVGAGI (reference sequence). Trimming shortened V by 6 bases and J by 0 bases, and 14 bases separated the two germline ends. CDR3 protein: CASRGQDSMNTEAFF. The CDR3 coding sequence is TGTGCCAGCAGAGGCCAGGACAGTATGAACACTGAAGCTTTCTTT.

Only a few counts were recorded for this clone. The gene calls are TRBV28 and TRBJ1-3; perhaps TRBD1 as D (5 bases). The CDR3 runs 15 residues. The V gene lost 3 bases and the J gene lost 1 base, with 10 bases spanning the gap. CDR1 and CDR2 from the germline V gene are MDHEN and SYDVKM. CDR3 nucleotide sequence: TGTGCCAGCAGTTTTCTGCGGGGGTCTGGAAACACCATATATTTT. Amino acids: CASSFLRGSGNTIYF.

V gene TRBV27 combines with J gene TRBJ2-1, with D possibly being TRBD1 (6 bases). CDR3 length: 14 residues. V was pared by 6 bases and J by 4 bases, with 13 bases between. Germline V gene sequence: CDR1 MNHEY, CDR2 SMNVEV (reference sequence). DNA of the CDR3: TGTGCCAGCAGACTCACGACAGGTTACAATGAGCAGTTCTTC. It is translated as CASRLTTGYNEQFF.

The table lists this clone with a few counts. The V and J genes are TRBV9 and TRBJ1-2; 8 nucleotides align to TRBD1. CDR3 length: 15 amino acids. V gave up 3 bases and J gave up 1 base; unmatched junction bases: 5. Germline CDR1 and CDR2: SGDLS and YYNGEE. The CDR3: CASSARTGNNYGYTF. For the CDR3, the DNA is TGTGCCAGCAGCGCAAGGACAGGGAATAACTATGGCTACACCTTC.

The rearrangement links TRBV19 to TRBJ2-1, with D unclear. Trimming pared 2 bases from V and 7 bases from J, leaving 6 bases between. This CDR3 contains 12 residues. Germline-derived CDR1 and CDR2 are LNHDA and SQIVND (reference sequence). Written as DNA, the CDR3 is TGTGCCAGTAGTATACCCCAAAATGAGCAGTTCTTC. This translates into CASSIPQNEQFF.

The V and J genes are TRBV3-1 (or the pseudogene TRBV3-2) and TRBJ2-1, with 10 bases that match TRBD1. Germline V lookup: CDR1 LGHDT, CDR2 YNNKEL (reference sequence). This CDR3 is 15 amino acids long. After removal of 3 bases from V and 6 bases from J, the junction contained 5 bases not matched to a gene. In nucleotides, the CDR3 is TGTGCCAGCAGCCAGCCGGGACAGGGGCGCAATGAGCAGTTCTTC. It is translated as CASSQPGQGRNEQFF.

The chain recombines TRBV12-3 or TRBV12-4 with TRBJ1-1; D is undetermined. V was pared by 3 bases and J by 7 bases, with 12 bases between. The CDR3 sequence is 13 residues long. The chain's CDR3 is CASSLGVTLEAFF. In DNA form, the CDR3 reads TGTGCCAGCAGTTTGGGCGTAACCCTTGAAGCTTTCTTT.